This T cell receptor (beta chain) was captured in a study of blood T cell repertoires in COVID-19. About the study: The United States, Italy and Spain were the sources of the acute and convalescent COVID-19 samples. From T cells, B-cell-depleted T cells, or PBMCs came the material, which was cDNA or gDNA.

CDR1 LGHNA and CDR2 YSLEER come from the germline V gene. Trimming took off 6 bases at V and 5 bases at J, with 14 bases between the two ends. The CDR3 loop spans 13 amino acids. Ages ranged from about 18 to 89 years, with residence in 24 US areas. Donors were grouped by their self-reported clinical history. Clones were sequenced by immunoSEQ multiplex PCR, and TCRdb holds only the in-frame ones, with some missing. The sample has about 260,000 clones; 70% to 90% are singletons. This chain joins TRBV4-3 and TRBJ2-7, with a tentative D call TRBD2 (6 bases). The source material was PBMCs or T cells enriched from blood (not recorded which). The receptor was isolated from a woman aged 25-40 years with acute COVID-19. CDR3 sequence: CASSPGRGNEQYF. CDR3 bases: TGCGCCAGCAGTCCCGGACGGGGGAACGAGCAGTACTTC.